These 27 T cell receptor beta chains originate from one sample sequenced in a study of T cell repertoires in cytomegalovirus infection. Each CDR3 protein gets one entry after TCRdb re-called the reads with MiXCR. This sample yields approximately 590,000 distinct CDR3 sequences, of which approximately 40% are seen a single time; around 48% belongs to the top ten. Their target antigens are unknown. The sample here was cultured PBMCs, taken from culture after CMV antigen stimulation. These receptor sequences come from a human donor in good health (CMV status not recorded). Some clones in this sample may be carry-over from other donors' samples.

The V and J genes are TRBV7-9 and TRBJ2-3; D unclear. Germline CDR1 SEHNR, CDR2 FQNEAQ (reference sequence). This CDR3 comprises 12 residues. Trimming left V 0 bases short and J 13 bases short, with 11 bases between. For the CDR3, the DNA is TGTGCCAGCAGCTTAGCGGCACGAGAGGAGTATTTT. Translation gives CASSLAAREEYF.

This clonotype was seen more than once but under ten times. The chain recombines TRBV7-4 with TRBJ1-3; possible D gene TRBD1, 5 bases. The length of the CDR3 is 15 residues. Germline CDR1 and CDR2: SGHVT and SQSDAQ. Deletions cut 5 bases from V and 0 bases from J, with 11 bases between. CDR3 DNA sequence: TGTGCCAGCAGCCGGGGACGGTTCTCTGGAAACACCATATATTTT. Protein: CASSRGRFSGNTIYF.

The chain couples TRBV11-2 to TRBJ2-1, with D unclear. Germline-derived CDR1 and CDR2 are SGHAT and FQNNGV. The CDR3 is made up of 15 amino acids. The V gene lost 2 bases and the J gene lost 4 bases, with 12 bases spanning the gap. The CDR3 sequence is CASSLPFLDYNEQFF. In DNA, the CDR3 is TGTGCCAGCAGCTTACCCTTTCTGGATTACAATGAGCAGTTCTTC.

The V and J genes are TRBV7-6 and TRBJ2-1, with D perhaps matching TRBD1 (7 bases). Between the trimmed V and J ends, which lost 4 bases and 2 bases, there was a span of 27 bases. The CDR3 has 20 amino acids. Germline CDR1 SGHVS, CDR2 FNYEAQ. CDR3 protein: CASSSSPGTAPGSPYNEQFF. Written as DNA, the CDR3 is TGTGCCAGCAGCTCCTCCCCAGGGACAGCACCCGGGAGCCCCTACAATGAGCAGTTCTTC.

This clonotype was found a few times. The chain recombines TRBV7-9 with TRBJ1-5; a weak D match, TRBD1 (5 bases). V dropped 4 bases and J dropped 5 bases, with 18 bases sitting between them. This CDR3 region has 16 residues. Germline assignment: CDR1 SEHNR and CDR2 FQNEAQ (reference sequence). In DNA form, the CDR3 reads TGTGCCAGCAGCTACCAAGGGGCCCAGAACCATCAGCCCCAGCATTTT. As protein: CASSYQGAQNHQPQHF.

The chain is built from TRBV6-1 and TRBJ2-3; the D is unclear. This CDR3 has 13 residues. The V end lost 6 bases, the J end lost 6 bases, and 13 bases lay between the germline ends. The V gene's germline CDR1 is MNHNS and CDR2 SASEGT. CDR3 amino acids: CASRFDRMDTQYF. Written as DNA, the CDR3 is TGTGCCAGCAGGTTTGATCGGATGGATACGCAGTATTTT.

This clonotype was seen at least ten times. The genes are TRBV7-2 and TRBJ2-5; 13 positions agree with TRBD2. The length of the CDR3 is 16 residues. The V gene's germline CDR1 is SGHTA and CDR2 FQGNSA. Trimming cost V 4 bases and J 4 bases; bases outside gene matches: 6. The CDR3 region is CASSSTGLAGVETQYF. DNA of the CDR3: TGTGCCAGCAGCTCAACCGGACTAGCGGGGGTAGAGACCCAGTACTTC.

The gene calls are TRBV6-1 and TRBJ2-7; D may match TRBD1 or TRBD2 (5 bases each). Between the trimmed V and J ends, which lost 5 bases and 12 bases, there was a span of 14 bases. In germline, CDR1 is MNHNS, CDR2 SASEGT. CDR3 length: 11 amino acids. CDR3 sequence: CASSSSGSSYF. Written as DNA, the CDR3 is TGTGCCAGCAGTTCCTCAGGGAGCTCGTACTTC.

This clonotype was picked up many times. V gene TRBV7-8 combines with J gene TRBJ1-5; no reliable D call. The CDR3 spans 14 residues. The germline V gene encodes CDR1 SGHVS and CDR2 FQNEAQ. Trimming cost V 0 bases and J 4 bases, with 7 bases left between them. The CDR3 region is CASSLAGINQPQHF. Here the CDR3 DNA reads TGTGCCAGCAGCTTAGCAGGGATAAATCAGCCCCAGCATTTT.

This clonotype was observed many times. V usage is TRBV7-2 and J usage is TRBJ1-5, with D possibly being TRBD1 (5 bases). The length of the CDR3 is 15 residues. Deletions cut 1 base from V and 5 bases from J, with 12 bases between. Germline V gene sequence: CDR1 SGHTA, CDR2 FQGNSA. CDR3 loop: CASSLGSGPYQPQHF. In DNA form, the CDR3 reads TGTGCCAGCAGCTTAGGGTCGGGGCCTTATCAGCCCCAGCATTTT.

This clonotype was recorded once. V is TRBV12-3 or TRBV12-4 and J is TRBJ1-5; a weak D match, TRBD1 (5 bases). V was pared by 5 bases and J by 6 bases, with 14 bases between. The CDR3 covers 14 residues. This chain's CDR3 is CASSALGAAQPQHF. The CDR3 DNA reads as TGTGCCAGCAGTGCCCTAGGGGCGGCTCAGCCCCAGCATTTT.

The rearrangement joins TRBV7-2 to TRBJ2-7, with D possibly being TRBD1 (6 bases). The ends were cut back, 5 bases at V and 2 bases at J, with 10 bases in the middle. This CDR3 region has 13 residues. Germline V gives CDR1 SGHTA, CDR2 FQGNSA. CDR3 nucleotide sequence: TGTGCCAGCAGCCGGACAGATACCTACGAGCAGTACTTC. It is translated as CASSRTDTYEQYF.

This sequence joins TRBV19 and TRBJ1-5; D is unresolved. Germline V CDR1 and CDR2: LNHDA, SQIVND (reference sequence). The CDR3 totals 12 residues. Trimming took 7 bases from V and 6 from J, leaving 10 bases between them. Here the CDR3 DNA reads TGTGCCAGTAACCCCATTGGTCAGCCCCAGCATTTT. This sequence encodes CASNPIGQPQHF.

The V call is TRBV19, the J call TRBJ1-1, with D tentatively TRBD1 (5 bases). Trimming shortened V by 2 bases and J by 7 bases, and 8 bases separated the two germline ends. Germline CDR1 LNHDA, CDR2 SQIVND (reference sequence). The CDR3 is 12 amino acids. The CDR3 sequence: CASSIWDGEAFF. The CDR3 DNA follows: TGTGCCAGTAGTATATGGGACGGTGAAGCTTTCTTT.

The CDR3 protein is CASSLGGSPLGEQYF. CDR3 bases: TGTGCCAGCAGCTTAGGCGGGTCCCCCCTCGGCGAGCAGTACTTC. The chain joins TRBV7-6 to TRBJ2-7, with D perhaps matching TRBD2 (5 bases). The V end lost 1 base, the J end lost 6 bases, and 16 bases lay between the germline ends. Germline V lookup: CDR1 SGHVS, CDR2 FNYEAQ. CDR3 size: 15 residues.

There are a few counts of this clonotype. This chain connects TRBV7-9 to TRBJ2-1; D remains unclear. Trimming shortened V by 5 bases and J by 9 bases, and 23 bases separated the two germline ends. The CDR3 has 16 residues. Looked up from germline, CDR1 is SEHNR and CDR2 is FQNEAQ (reference sequence). The CDR3 sequence: CASSAPPPGRPLEQFF. The CDR3 DNA sequence: TGTGCCAGCAGCGCCCCCCCCCCCGGGCGCCCTCTTGAGCAGTTCTTC.

This chain links TRBV7-2 with TRBJ2-3; D is perhaps TRBD2 (5 bases). The germline V gene has CDR1 SGHTA and CDR2 FQGNSA. CDR3 length equals 13 residues. Between the trimmed V and J ends, which lost 5 bases and 4 bases, there was a span of 10 bases. CDR3 nucleotide sequence: TGTGCCAGCAGCGAGACTAACTCAGATACGCAGTATTTT. It translates to CASSETNSDTQYF.

The rearrangement uses TRBV6-5 and TRBJ1-1; 10 bases are shared with TRBD1. The CDR3 is 13 residues long. Germline loops: CDR1 MNHEY, CDR2 SVGAGI. V shed 8 bases and J 3 bases; nucleotides not matched to a gene: 3. The CDR3 DNA sequence: TGTGCCAGCCAAGACAGGGGGCACACTGAAGCTTTCTTT. This sequence encodes CASQDRGHTEAFF.

This clonotype was detected only a few times. The rearrangement links TRBV2 to TRBJ1-2; D is undetermined. Trimming stripped 8 bases from V and 2 bases from J, with 6 bases between. This CDR3 has 11 residues. In germline, CDR1 is SNHLY, CDR2 FYNNEI. CDR3 in DNA: TGTGCCAGCTGGGCGAACTATGGCTACACCTTC. It yields the protein CASWANYGYTF.

The rearrangement uses TRBV7-8 and TRBJ2-7; D gene ambiguous. CDR3 size: 12 residues. V lost 2 bases and J 8 bases, leaving 10 bases between the germline ends. Per germline, CDR1 SGHVS and CDR2 FQNEAQ. CDR3 nucleotide sequence: TGTGCCAGCAGCTTAAGAGGCGGCCAGCAGTACTTC. Amino acid sequence: CASSLRGGQQYF.

The chain recombines TRBV18 with TRBJ2-1; the D gene could be TRBD1 or TRBD2 (6 bases each). There are 16 residues in the CDR3. V dropped 3 bases and J dropped 3 bases, with 15 bases sitting between them. CDR1 is KGHSH, CDR2 LQKENI, per germline. CDR3 nucleotide sequence: TGTGCCAGCTCACCTGGTTGGGGGGCCCTCTACAATGAGCAGTTCTTC. Protein product: CASSPGWGALYNEQFF.

This clonotype was counted only a few times. The chain recombines TRBV2 with TRBJ2-1; 8 nucleotides agree with TRBD2. J was trimmed by 4 bases and V by 2 bases; bases with no gene match: 4. The CDR3 consists of 15 residues. CDR1 and CDR2 from the germline V gene are SNHLY and FYNNEI. CDR3 DNA sequence: TGTGCCAGCAGTGAACCTAGCGGGCTGTACAATGAGCAGTTCTTC. Amino acid sequence: CASSEPSGLYNEQFF.

This clonotype was picked up a small number of times. The V and J genes are TRBV7-2 and TRBJ2-1; 7 nucleotides agree with TRBD1. V was pared by 5 bases and J by 4 bases, with 2 bases of the junction left unmatched. CDR1 and CDR2 from the germline V gene are SGHTA and FQGNSA. The length of the CDR3 is 13 residues. CDR3 sequence (DNA): TGTGCCAGCAGCGCAGGGGGTTACAATGAGCAGTTCTTC. Encoded protein: CASSAGGYNEQFF.

This clonotype was seen a handful of times. This chain connects TRBV7-9 to TRBJ2-2; 15 nucleotides align to TRBD2. CDR1 is SEHNR and CDR2 is FQNEAQ in the germline V gene (reference sequence). CDR3 length: 17 amino acids. The V segment lost 5 bases and the J segment 6 bases; nucleotides outside the gene matches: 7. The DNA of the CDR3 is TGTGCCAGCAGCCCCAGGAGGACTAGCGGGGGGGCCGGGGAGCTGTTTTTT. It encodes CASSPRRTSGGAGELFF.

This chain uses TRBV18 with TRBJ2-5; 9 nucleotides align to TRBD1. The CDR3 consists of 15 residues. CDR1 KGHSH and CDR2 LQKENI come from the germline V gene. The V and J ends lost 0 bases and 7 bases, in that order; junction bases with no gene match: 6. The CDR3 loop is CASSPPAGQGGTQYF. DNA of the CDR3: TGTGCCAGCTCACCACCAGCGGGACAGGGAGGGACCCAGTACTTC.

This clonotype was observed a few times. The chain recombines TRBV7-2 with TRBJ2-1, with 9 bases that match TRBD1. Germline CDR1 is SGHTA and CDR2 is FQGNSA. This CDR3 has 17 residues. The ends lost 5 bases at V and 2 bases at J; junction bases unmatched: 10. The CDR3 loop reads CASSRDRVFETYNEQFF. The CDR3 DNA follows: TGTGCCAGCAGCCGGGACAGGGTTTTCGAGACCTACAATGAGCAGTTCTTC.

J is TRBJ1-2 and V is TRBV5-1; D unclear. V gave up 2 bases and J gave up 6 bases, with 11 bases separating them. Looked up from germline, CDR1 is SGHRS and CDR2 is YFSETQ. The CDR3 is 13 amino acids. The CDR3 DNA follows: TGCGCCAGCAGCTTACGGCCAACGCATGGCTACACCTTC. This translates into CASSLRPTHGYTF.